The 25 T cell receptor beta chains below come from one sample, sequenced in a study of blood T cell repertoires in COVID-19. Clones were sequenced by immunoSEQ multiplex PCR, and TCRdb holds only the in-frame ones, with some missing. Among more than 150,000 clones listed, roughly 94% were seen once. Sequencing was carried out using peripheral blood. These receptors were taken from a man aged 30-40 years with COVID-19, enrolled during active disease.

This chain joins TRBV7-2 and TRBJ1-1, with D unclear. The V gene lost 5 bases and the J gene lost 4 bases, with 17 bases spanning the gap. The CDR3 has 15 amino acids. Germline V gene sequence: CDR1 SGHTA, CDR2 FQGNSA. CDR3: CASSLNMGGTTEAFF. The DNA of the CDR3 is TGTGCCAGCAGCCTCAACATGGGAGGTACCACTGAAGCTTTCTTT.

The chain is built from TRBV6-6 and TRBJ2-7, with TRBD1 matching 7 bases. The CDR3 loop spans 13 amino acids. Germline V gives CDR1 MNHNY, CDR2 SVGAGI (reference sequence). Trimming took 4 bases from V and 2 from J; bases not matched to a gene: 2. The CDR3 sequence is CASSFGTAYEQYF. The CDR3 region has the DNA TGTGCCAGCAGTTTCGGGACAGCCTACGAGCAGTACTTC.

CDR3 sequence: CASIRNREDGYTF. CDR3 coding DNA: TGTGCCAGTATCCGCAACAGGGAAGATGGCTACACCTTC. The rearrangement links TRBV19 to TRBJ1-2; a possible D gene is TRBD1 (6 bases). This CDR3 region has 13 residues. Trimming removed 7 bases at V and 6 bases at J, with 15 bases between. Per the germline V gene, CDR1 is LNHDA and CDR2 is SQIVND (reference sequence).

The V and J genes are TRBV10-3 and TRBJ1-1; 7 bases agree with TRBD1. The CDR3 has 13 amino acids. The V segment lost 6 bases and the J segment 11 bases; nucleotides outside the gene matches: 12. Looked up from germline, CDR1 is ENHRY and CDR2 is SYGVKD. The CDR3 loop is CAISVGQEKGAFF. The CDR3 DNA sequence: TGTGCCATCAGCGTTGGACAGGAGAAGGGGGCTTTCTTT.

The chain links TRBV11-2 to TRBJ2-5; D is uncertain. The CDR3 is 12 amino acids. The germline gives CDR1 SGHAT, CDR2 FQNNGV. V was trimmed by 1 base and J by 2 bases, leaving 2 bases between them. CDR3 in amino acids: CASSLAQETQYF. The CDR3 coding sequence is TGTGCCAGCAGCTTAGCTCAAGAGACCCAGTACTTC.

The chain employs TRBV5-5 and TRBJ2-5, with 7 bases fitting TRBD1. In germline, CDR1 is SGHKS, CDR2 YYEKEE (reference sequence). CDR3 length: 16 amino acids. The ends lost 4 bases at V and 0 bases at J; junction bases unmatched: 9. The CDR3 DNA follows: TGTGCCAGCAGCCATGACAGGGTGGGGGACCAAGAGACCCAGTACTTC. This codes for CASSHDRVGDQETQYF.

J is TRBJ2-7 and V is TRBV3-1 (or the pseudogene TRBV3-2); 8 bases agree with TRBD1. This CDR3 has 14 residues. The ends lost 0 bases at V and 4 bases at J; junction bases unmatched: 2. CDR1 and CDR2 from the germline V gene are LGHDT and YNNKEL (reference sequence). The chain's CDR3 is CASSQEHRGYEQYF. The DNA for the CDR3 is TGTGCCAGCAGCCAAGAACACAGGGGGTACGAGCAGTACTTC.

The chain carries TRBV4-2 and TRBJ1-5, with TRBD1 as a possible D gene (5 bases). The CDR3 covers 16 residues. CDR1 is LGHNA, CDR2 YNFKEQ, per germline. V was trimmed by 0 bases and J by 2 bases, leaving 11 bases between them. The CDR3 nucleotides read TGTGCCAGCAGCCAAGATCAGACGACAGGCAATCAGCCCCAGCATTTT. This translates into CASSQDQTTGNQPQHF.

The DNA for the CDR3 is TGCGCCAGCAGCCTGGGACTCAGGAACACTGAAGCTTTCTTT. Translated, it gives CASSLGLRNTEAFF. V and J are TRBV5-1 and TRBJ1-1; TRBD1 might be the D (5 bases). Germline values: CDR1 SGHRS, CDR2 YFSETQ. This CDR3 is built from 14 residues. V was clipped by 4 bases and J by 1 base, with 11 bases between them.

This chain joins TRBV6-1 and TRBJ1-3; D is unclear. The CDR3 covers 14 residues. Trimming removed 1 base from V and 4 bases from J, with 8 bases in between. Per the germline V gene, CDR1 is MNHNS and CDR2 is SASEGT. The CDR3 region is CASSEGLLGNTIYF. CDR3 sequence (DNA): TGTGCCAGCAGTGAAGGGCTCTTGGGAAACACCATATATTTT.

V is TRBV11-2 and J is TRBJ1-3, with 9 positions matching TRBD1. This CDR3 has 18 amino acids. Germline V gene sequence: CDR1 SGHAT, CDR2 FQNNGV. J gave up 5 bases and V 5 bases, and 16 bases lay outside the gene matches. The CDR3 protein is CASSHLRGDRVQRNTIYF. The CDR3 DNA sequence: TGTGCCAGCAGCCACCTCAGGGGGGACAGGGTTCAGCGAAACACCATATATTTT.

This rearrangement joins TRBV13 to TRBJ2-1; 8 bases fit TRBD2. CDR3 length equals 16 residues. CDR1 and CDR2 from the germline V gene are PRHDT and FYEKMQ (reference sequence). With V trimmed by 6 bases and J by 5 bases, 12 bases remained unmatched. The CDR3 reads CASRFQGTSDHNEQFF. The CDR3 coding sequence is TGTGCCAGCAGGTTTCAGGGGACTAGTGACCACAATGAGCAGTTCTTC.

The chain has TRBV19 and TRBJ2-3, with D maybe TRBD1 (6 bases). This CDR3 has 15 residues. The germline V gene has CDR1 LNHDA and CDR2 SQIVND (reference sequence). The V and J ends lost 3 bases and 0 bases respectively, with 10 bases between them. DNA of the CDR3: TGTGCCAGTAGTATGGCCGGACAGAGCACAGATACGCAGTATTTT. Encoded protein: CASSMAGQSTDTQYF.

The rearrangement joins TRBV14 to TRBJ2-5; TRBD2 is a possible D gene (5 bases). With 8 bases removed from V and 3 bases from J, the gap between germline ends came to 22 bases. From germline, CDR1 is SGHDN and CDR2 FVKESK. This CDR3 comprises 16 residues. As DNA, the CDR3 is TGTGCCAGCTCTCTGATTTCGGGGATCCCAAAAGAGACCCAGTACTTC. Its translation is CASSLISGIPKETQYF.

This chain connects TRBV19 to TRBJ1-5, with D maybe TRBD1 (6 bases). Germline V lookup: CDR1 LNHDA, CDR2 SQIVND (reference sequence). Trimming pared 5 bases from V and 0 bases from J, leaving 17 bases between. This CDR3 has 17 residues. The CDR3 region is CASSVGTRTDSNQPQHF. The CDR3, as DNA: TGTGCCAGTAGTGTAGGTACCCGGACAGATAGCAATCAGCCCCAGCATTTT.

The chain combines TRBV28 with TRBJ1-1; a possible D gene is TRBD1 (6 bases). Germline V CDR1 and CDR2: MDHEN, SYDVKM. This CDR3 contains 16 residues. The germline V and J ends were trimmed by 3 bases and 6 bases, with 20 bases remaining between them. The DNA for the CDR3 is TGTGCCAGCAGTTTCCACACAGGGATGGCGGCCGCTGAAGCTTTCTTT. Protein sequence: CASSFHTGMAAAEAFF.

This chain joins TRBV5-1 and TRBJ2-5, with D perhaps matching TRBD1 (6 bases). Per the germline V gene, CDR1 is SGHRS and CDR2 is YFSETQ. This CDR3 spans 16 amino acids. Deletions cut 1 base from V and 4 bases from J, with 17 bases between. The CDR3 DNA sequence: TGCGCCAGCAGCTTGCAAGGGGCAGGGGAATCAGAGACCCAGTACTTC. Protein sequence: CASSLQGAGESETQYF.

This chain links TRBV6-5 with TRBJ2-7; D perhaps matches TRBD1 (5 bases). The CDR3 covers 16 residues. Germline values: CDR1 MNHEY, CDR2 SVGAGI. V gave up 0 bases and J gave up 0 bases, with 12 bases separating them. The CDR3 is CASSYSSGSASYEQYF. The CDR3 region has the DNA TGTGCCAGCAGTTACTCCTCAGGGTCGGCCTCCTACGAGCAGTACTTC.

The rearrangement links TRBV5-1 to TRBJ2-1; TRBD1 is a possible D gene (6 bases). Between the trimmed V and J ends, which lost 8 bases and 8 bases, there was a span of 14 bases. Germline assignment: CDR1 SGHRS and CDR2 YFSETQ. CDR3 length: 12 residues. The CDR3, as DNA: TGCGCCAGTGGGACATCCAGGCATGAGCAGTTCTTC. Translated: CASGTSRHEQFF. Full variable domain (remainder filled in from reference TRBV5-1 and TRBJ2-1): KAGVTQTPRYLIKTRGQQVTLSCSPISGHRSVSWYQQTPGQGLQFLFEYFSETQRNKGNFPGRFSGRQFSNSRSEMNVSTLELGDSALYLCASGTSRHEQFFGPGTRLTVL.

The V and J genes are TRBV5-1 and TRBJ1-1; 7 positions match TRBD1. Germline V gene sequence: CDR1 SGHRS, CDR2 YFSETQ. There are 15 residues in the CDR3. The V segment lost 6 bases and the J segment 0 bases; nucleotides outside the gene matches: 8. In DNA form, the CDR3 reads TGCGCCAGCACTCAAACACAGGGGTTGAACACTGAAGCTTTCTTT. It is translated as CASTQTQGLNTEAFF.

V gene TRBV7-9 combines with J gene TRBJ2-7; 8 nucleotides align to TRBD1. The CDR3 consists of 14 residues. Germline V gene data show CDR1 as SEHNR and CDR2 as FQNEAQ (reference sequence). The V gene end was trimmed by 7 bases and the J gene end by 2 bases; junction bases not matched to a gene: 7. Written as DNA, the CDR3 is TGTGCCAGCACGACAGGGGTTTCAACCTACGAGCAGTACTTC. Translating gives CASTTGVSTYEQYF.

The CDR3 region is CATSPGFLSSPLHF. DNA of the CDR3: TGTGCCACCTCCCCAGGGTTTTTGAGTTCACCCCTCCACTTT. The chain combines TRBV11-2 with TRBJ1-6, with a tentative D call TRBD1 (5 bases). Between the trimmed V and J ends, which lost 10 bases and 9 bases, there was a span of 19 bases. CDR1 and CDR2 from the germline V gene are SGHAT and FQNNGV. This CDR3 spans 14 amino acids. Variable domain in full (rest from reference TRBV11-2 and TRBJ1-6): EAGVAQSPRYKIIEKRQSVAFWCNPISGHATLYWYQQILGQGPKLLIQFQNNGVVDDSQLPKDRFSAERLKGVDSTLKIQPAKLEDSAVYLCATSPGFLSSPLHFGNGTRLTVT.

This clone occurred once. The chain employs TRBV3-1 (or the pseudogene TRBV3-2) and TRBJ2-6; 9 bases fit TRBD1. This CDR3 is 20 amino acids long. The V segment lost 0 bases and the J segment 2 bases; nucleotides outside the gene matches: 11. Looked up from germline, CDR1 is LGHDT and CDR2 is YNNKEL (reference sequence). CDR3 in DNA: TGTGCCAGCAGCCAAGATATCCCCCGGACAGGGGTTCCTGGGGCCAACGTCCTGACTTTC. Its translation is CASSQDIPRTGVPGANVLTF.

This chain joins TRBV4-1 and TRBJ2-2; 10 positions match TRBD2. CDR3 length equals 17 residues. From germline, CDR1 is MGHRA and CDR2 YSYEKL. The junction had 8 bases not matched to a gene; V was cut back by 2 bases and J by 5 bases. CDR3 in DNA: TGCGCCAGCAGCCAACGGACTAGCGGTCTGATTACCGGGGAGCTGTTTTTT. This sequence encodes CASSQRTSGLITGELFF.

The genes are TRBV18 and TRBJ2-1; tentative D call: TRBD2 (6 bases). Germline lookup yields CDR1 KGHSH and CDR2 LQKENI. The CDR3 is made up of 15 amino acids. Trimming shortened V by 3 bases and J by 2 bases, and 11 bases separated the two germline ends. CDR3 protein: CASSPGLGTYNEQFF. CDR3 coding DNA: TGTGCCAGCTCACCGGGACTTGGGACCTACAATGAGCAGTTCTTC.